This passage covers 18 T cell receptor beta chains from one sample sequenced in a study of cytomegalovirus exposure and HLA in healthy donors. The PCR had 60 Vbeta and 13 Jbeta primers. The protocol was immunoSEQ multiplex PCR, while the TCRdb copy is restricted to in-frame clones and leaves out a portion. This table has 150,000 to 200,000 clones, around 80% appearing once. Sequencing input: PBMCs. The receptors shown here come from a woman in her 50s in good health and CMV-seronegative.

This chain uses TRBV7-9 with TRBJ2-7; no clear D gene. Germline V gene sequence: CDR1 SEHNR, CDR2 FQNEAQ (reference sequence). The CDR3 length is 15 residues. V was pared by 3 bases and J by 5 bases, with 17 bases between. CDR3 in DNA: TGTGCCAGCAGCTTCCTATCGGCAGGCAAAGACGAGCAGTACTTC. Its translation: CASSFLSAGKDEQYF. The full variable domain, completed using reference TRBV7-9 and TRBJ2-7, is DTGVSQNPRHKITKRGQNVTFRCDPISEHNRLYWYRQTLGQGPEFLTYFQNEAQLEKSRLLSDRFSAERPKGSFSTLEIQRTEQGDSAMYLCASSFLSAGKDEQYFGPGTRLTVT.

The V call is TRBV20-1, the J call TRBJ1-1; D remains ambiguous. The CDR3 loop spans 11 amino acids. Per germline, CDR1 DFQATT and CDR2 SNEGSKA (reference sequence). Trimming removed 1 base from V and 6 bases from J, with 6 bases in between. The CDR3 spells CSARGGSEAFF. The CDR3 DNA reads as TGCAGTGCTAGAGGAGGGTCTGAAGCTTTCTTT.

The CDR3 here is CASNVEGGLTEAFF. The DNA of the CDR3 is TGCGCCAGCAATGTCGAAGGGGGCTTGACTGAAGCTTTCTTT. The rearrangement uses TRBV4-1 and TRBJ1-1; 7 nucleotides match TRBD1. This CDR3 is 14 amino acids long. Germline CDR1 MGHRA, CDR2 YSYEKL. The J segment lost 5 bases and the V segment lost 7 bases, leaving 10 bases of the junction unmatched.

This chain joins TRBV28 and TRBJ2-3, with 7 bases fitting TRBD2. V lost 3 bases to trimming and J lost 2 bases; unmatched junction nucleotides: 2. Germline V CDR1 and CDR2: MDHEN, SYDVKM. The CDR3 contains 14 residues. CDR3 in DNA: TGTGCCAGCAGTTTCGGGGGGATCACAGATACGCAGTATTTT. It codes for CASSFGGITDTQYF.

A word on this clone: The junction differs from germline at one of its ends, possibly a read error. The chain joins TRBV2 to TRBJ1-2, with D possibly TRBD1 on 5 matching bases. There are 13 residues in the CDR3. The V gene's germline CDR1 is SNHLY and CDR2 FYNNEI. The CDR3 is CASSEGQGYGCTF. The CDR3 DNA is TGTGCCAGCAGTGAAGGTCAGGGCTATGGCTGCACCTTC.

This clone turned up a few times. The chain links TRBV19 to TRBJ2-6; D may be TRBD1 (6 bases). The CDR3 covers 15 residues. Germline V CDR1 and CDR2: LNHDA, SQIVND (reference sequence). V lost 9 bases, J lost 0 bases, and 12 bases lay in between. CDR3 in DNA: TGTGCCAGCGGTACAGGGAACTCTGGGGCCAACGTCCTGACTTTC. It codes for CASGTGNSGANVLTF.

The chain couples TRBV9 to TRBJ2-6; D perhaps matches TRBD2 (5 bases). The CDR3 extends over 16 amino acids. Germline V gene sequence: CDR1 SGDLS, CDR2 YYNGEE. Deletions cut 0 bases from V and 4 bases from J, with 11 bases between. In DNA, the CDR3 is TGTGCCAGCAGCGTAGACCGGGGTTACGGGGCCAACGTCCTGACTTTC. Translation: CASSVDRGYGANVLTF.

The sample holds one count of this clone. V and J are TRBV11-2 and TRBJ1-1; TRBD1 matches at 8 bases. V was pared by 3 bases and J by 1 base, with 4 bases of the junction left unmatched. The CDR3 consists of 15 residues. The V gene's germline CDR1 is SGHAT and CDR2 FQNNGV. The CDR3 DNA sequence: TGTGCCAGCAGCTTGGCAGGGGGCACGAACACTGAAGCTTTCTTT. Translation: CASSLAGGTNTEAFF.

The J gene is TRBJ2-3, the V gene TRBV4-1; D call uncertain. The length of the CDR3 is 18 residues. Trimming shortened V by 0 bases and J by 3 bases, and 19 bases separated the two germline ends. Germline CDR1 MGHRA, CDR2 YSYEKL. CDR3 loop: CASSQDPPGAIGTDTQYF. The CDR3 DNA is TGCGCCAGCAGCCAAGATCCCCCCGGAGCGATTGGGACAGATACGCAGTATTTT.

DNA of the CDR3: TGTGCCAGCAGTTCATCCTGGCCCGACACCATATATTTT. The encoded protein is CASSSSWPDTIYF. This chain joins TRBV5-4 and TRBJ1-3; D not certain. The V end was cut by 5 bases, the J end by 8 bases, with 14 bases between. The CDR3 is 13 amino acids. Germline V gives CDR1 SGHNT, CDR2 YYREEE (reference sequence).

V is TRBV6-5 and J is TRBJ1-1, with D unresolved. Per germline, CDR1 MNHEY and CDR2 SVGAGI. CDR3 length equals 13 residues. V was clipped by 6 bases and J by 1 base, with 9 bases between them. The CDR3 loop reads CASSPEANTEAFF. The CDR3 nucleotides are TGTGCCAGCAGCCCGGAGGCGAACACTGAAGCTTTCTTT.

This chain joins TRBV2 and TRBJ2-7; 7 bases line up with TRBD1. J was trimmed by 0 bases and V by 6 bases; bases with no gene match: 5. Per germline, CDR1 SNHLY and CDR2 FYNNEI. This CDR3 contains 14 residues. CDR3 amino acids: CASSPRTGSYEQYF. Here the CDR3 DNA reads TGTGCCAGCAGCCCCAGGACAGGCTCCTACGAGCAGTACTTC.

The chain links TRBV9 to TRBJ2-2, with D perhaps matching TRBD2 (6 bases). V lost 4 bases to trimming and J lost 7 bases, with 11 bases between them. Germline-derived CDR1 and CDR2 are SGDLS and YYNGEE. There are 13 residues in the CDR3. The DNA of the CDR3 is TGTGCCAGCAGCTCTAGCGTGAGCGGGGAGCTGTTTTTT. Residues: CASSSSVSGELFF. The full variable domain, with the rest looked up from reference TRBV9 and TRBJ2-2, is DSGVTQTPKHLITATGQRVTLRCSPRSGDLSVYWYQQSLDQGLQFLIQYYNGEERAKGNILERFSAQQFPDLHSELNLSSLELGDSALYFCASSSSVSGELFFGEGSRLTVL.

This clone was seen just once. The chain uses TRBV6-1 and TRBJ1-5; D not resolved. Germline CDR1 is MNHNS and CDR2 is SASEGT. V gave up 5 bases and J gave up 1 base, with 6 bases separating them. The CDR3 has 13 residues. The CDR3 region has the DNA TGTGCCAGCAGTAGAGGGAGCAATCAGCCCCAGCATTTT. Translating gives CASSRGSNQPQHF.

The chain couples TRBV14 to TRBJ1-1; 9 bases agree with TRBD1. V lost 1 base and J lost 2; bases outside the gene matches: 5. Germline CDR1 SGHDN, CDR2 FVKESK. This CDR3 spans 16 amino acids. The CDR3 bases are TGTGCCAGCAGCCAAGTTTTGACAGGGGGAAACACTGAAGCTTTCTTT. The encoded protein is CASSQVLTGGNTEAFF.

Note on this clone: Other DNA sequences in this specimen translate into the identical CDR3. This chain uses TRBV5-1 with TRBJ2-7, with a tentative D call TRBD2 (5 bases). The V end was cut by 3 bases, the J end by 0 bases, with 7 bases between. CDR1 is SGHRS, CDR2 YFSETQ, per germline. This CDR3 spans 13 amino acids. Here the CDR3 DNA reads TGCGCCAGCAGCTCGGGGAGCTCCTACGAGCAGTACTTC. It is translated as CASSSGSSYEQYF.

This clone was seen more than once but under ten times. The chain carries TRBV7-9 and TRBJ2-7; D ambiguous. The germline V gene encodes CDR1 SEHNR and CDR2 FQNEAQ (reference sequence). CDR3 length: 12 residues. V was pared by 3 bases and J by 4 bases, with 7 bases between. In DNA, the CDR3 is TGTGCCAGCAGCTTCAGGTTGTACGAGCAGTACTTC. Amino acid sequence: CASSFRLYEQYF.

The rearrangement links TRBV6-5 to TRBJ1-1; TRBD1 agrees at 8 bases. V lost 5 bases and J lost 11; bases outside the gene matches: 7. This CDR3 has 12 residues. Germline assignment: CDR1 MNHEY and CDR2 SVGAGI. For the CDR3, the DNA is TGTGCCAGCAGTCTGACAGGGGCGCGGGCTTTCTTT. This encodes CASSLTGARAFF.